The rows below give T cell receptor beta chains drawn from one sample of a study of T cell responses to AZD1222 COVID-19 vaccine. Using immunoSEQ multiplex PCR, the repertoire was profiled, and TCRdb retains in-frame clones only, with some absent. The profile shows 65,000 to 95,000 clones, approximately 83% of them singletons. The material sequenced was peripheral blood, taken 28 days after the second AZD1222 dose. The source of these receptors is an adult who received the AZD1222 COVID-19 vaccine. Both conserved end residues are trimmed from each CDR3.

V,J,CDR3
TRBV7-9,TRBJ1-2,ASSLDFGQRRYGYT
TRBV29-1,TRBJ1-2,SVESGGGYGYT
TRBV7-3,TRBJ2-3,ASSLGMRGQRTDTQY
TRBV3-1/TRBV3-2,TRBJ2-7,ASSQEARFGEQY
TRBV4-1,TRBJ1-5,ASSLTGDSNQPQH
TRBV28,TRBJ1-2,ASSKIYWGTRSSYGYT
TRBV10-3,TRBJ2-1,AIRSGDDNEQF
TRBV6-1,TRBJ1-4,ASSESFREFEKLF
TRBV5-8,TRBJ2-7,ASSYPEGLEQY
TRBV10-2,TRBJ1-4,ASSVLGRSNEKLF
TRBV6-2/TRBV6-3,TRBJ2-1,ASSSIRSEAGEQF
TRBV5-4,TRBJ1-1,ASSSKGQDTTEAF
TRBV9,TRBJ1-2,ASSPGQGYGYT
TRBV5-1,TRBJ2-2,ASSLAEGTGELF
TRBV7-9,TRBJ1-4,ASSLGATNEKLF
TRBV6-5,TRBJ1-6,ASSGPYNSPLH
TRBV5-1,TRBJ2-3,ASSLEGQPGTDTQY
TRBV10-3,TRBJ1-1,AIRASGEDAEAF
TRBV18,TRBJ2-2,ASSPKVRGTGELF
TRBV28,TRBJ2-7,ASSPSAPGRRDYEQY
TRBV11-3,TRBJ2-5,ASSDSGGPQETQY
TRBV7-8,TRBJ1-6,ASSSDRVNSPLH
TRBV5-1,TRBJ2-1,ASSYPLVESSYNEQF
TRBV2,TRBJ1-5,ASSEMAVNQPQH
TRBV27,TRBJ2-7,ASRLSGGASYEQY
TRBV6-1,TRBJ1-6,ASSEKQGARNSPLH
TRBV6-5,TRBJ2-3,AGTSGSKADTQY
TRBV20-1,TRBJ1-6,SASQGSSYNSPLH
TRBV28,TRBJ1-1,ASSLAQQNTEAF
TRBV7-9,TRBJ2-2,ASSLVGDPKRNTGELF
TRBV4-2,TRBJ1-1,ASSQEFRDFGAF
TRBV2,TRBJ2-3,ASNLRGGGTDTQY
TRBV12-5,TRBJ2-3,ASASGDTQY
TRBV5-4,TRBJ1-1,ASRPDLNTEAF
TRBV6-5,TRBJ1-6,ASSYSNGLNSPLH
TRBV6-5,TRBJ1-4,ASRPHGTNEKLF
TRBV7-9,TRBJ2-1,ASSLVRQYNEQF
TRBV11-3,TRBJ1-5,ASSLTGGAGNQPQH
TRBV7-8,TRBJ2-7,ASSLAPGQQY
TRBV19,TRBJ1-5,ASSENGGGNQPQH
TRBV6-6,TRBJ1-2,ASSYGEVGDGYT
TRBV6-1,TRBJ1-5,ASSEAGQGISSNQPQH